These T cell receptor beta chains were read from a single sample in a study of post-analysis software for immune sequencing data. MiXCR was run by TCRdb on the PCR reads, yielding one entry per CDR3 protein. The profile shows fewer than 900,000 distinct CDR3 sequences, under 60% of them singletons. Sequencing was done on a sample of blood. The receptor source for this set is a girl between 10 and 17 years old with multiple sclerosis. The CDR3 runs from the conserved cysteine through the conserved F or W. The D gene is left open where the match is weak. Not every row has a clone size; where given, it reads once, few, many or a size class.

CDR3nt | CDR3aa | j_gene | d_gene | v_gene | abundance
TGCGCCAGCAGCCCACTAAATGGACGATCGGGCTACACCTTC | CASSPLNGRSGYTF | TRBJ1-2 | - | TRBV5-1 | -
TGCGCCAGCAGCCACCGGGGTTCTGGCTACACCTTC | CASSHRGSGYTF | TRBJ1-2 | - | TRBV4-3 | few
TGTGCCAGCAGCTTGGAGGCGGGGGCGGGAGCAGATACGCAGTATTTT | CASSLEAGAGADTQYF | TRBJ2-3 | - | TRBV5-6 | -
TGTGCCAGCAGCTCGAGAGCGGGAGCCCTTCCCTACGAGCAGTACTTC | CASSSRAGALPYEQYF | TRBJ2-7 | TRBD2 | TRBV7-8 | -
TGCAGCGTTGTCAAGGTTGGCTATGGCTACACCTTC | CSVVKVGYGYTF | TRBJ1-2 | - | TRBV29-1 | few
TGTGCCAGCAGGGAGACAGGGGGAGAGACCCAGTACTTT | CASRETGGETQYF | TRBJ2-5 | TRBD1 | TRBV11-2 | -
TGTGCCAGCAGTCCCGGGACTAGCAGGAGGGCCACCGGGGAGCTGTTTTTT | CASSPGTSRRATGELFF | TRBJ2-2 | TRBD2 | TRBV5-6 | -
TGCGCCAGCAGCCATAACAACAAACAGAACGAGCAGTACTTC | CASSHNNKQNEQYF | TRBJ2-7 | - | TRBV4-3 | few
TGTGCCAGCAGCCAAAGCCGGGACAGCCTACTGGACGAGCAGTACTTC | CASSQSRDSLLDEQYF | TRBJ2-7 | TRBD1 | TRBV3-1 | -
TGTGCCAGTGGGGCTCCCCCACGTGGGGAGCAGTACTTC | CASGAPPRGEQYF | TRBJ2-7 | - | TRBV12-3/TRBV12-4 | -
TGTGCCAGCAGTCCAACTAGTCTAGCCAAAAACATTCAGTACTTC | CASSPTSLAKNIQYF | TRBJ2-4 | - | TRBV2 | -
TGTGCCAGCAGCCAAGATCCGGAGAACTATGGCTACACCTTC | CASSQDPENYGYTF | TRBJ1-2 | - | TRBV3-1 | -
TGTGCCAGCAGCACATCCGGGACTAGCGGACGCACAGATACGCAGTATTTT | CASSTSGTSGRTDTQYF | TRBJ2-3 | TRBD2 | TRBV9 | few
TGTGCCAGCAAGTTGGCGGGTTCGGCGTATGGCTACACCTTC | CASKLAGSAYGYTF | TRBJ1-2 | - | TRBV12-3/TRBV12-4 | -
TGCGCCAGCAGCCAAGATGCCGGGACAACCCGCTCCTACAATGAGCAGTACTTC | CASSQDAGTTRSYNEQYF | TRBJ2-7 | - | TRBV4-3 | -
TGTGCCACCAGTGACTCTGGGGGGTCGGAGCAGTACTTC | CATSDSGGSEQYF | TRBJ2-4 | - | TRBV24-1 | -
TGTGCCAGCACAAGGACAGGGGAAGAGACCCAGTACTTC | CASTRTGEETQYF | TRBJ2-5 | TRBD1 | TRBV6-1 | -
TGCGCCAGCAGCCCTGCCGGGGATGGTCCGTGGGAGACCCAGTACTTC | CASSPAGDGPWETQYF | TRBJ2-5 | - | TRBV5-1 | -
TGTGCCAGCAGTTTGAGCCAGGTGAACACTGAAGCTTTCTTT | CASSLSQVNTEAFF | TRBJ1-1 | - | TRBV27 | -
TGTGCCATCAGAGACCGGGACACCGGTGAGCAGTTCTTC | CAIRDRDTGEQFF | TRBJ2-1 | - | TRBV10-3 | -